The 26 T cell receptor beta chains listed next were all sequenced from one sample in a study of T cell responses to AZD1222 COVID-19 vaccine. Assay: immunoSEQ multiplex PCR; the TCRdb copy retains only in-frame clones and omits some. In the table there are tens of thousands of clones, roughly 80% of which are singletons. Source: peripheral blood, taken on day 0 of AZD1222 vaccination. The source of these receptors is an adult in good health.

CDR3 in DNA: TGTGCTAGTGGCTACAGGGGGACAGATCGCACAGATACGCAGTATTTT. This gives the protein CASGYRGTDRTDTQYF. The chain couples TRBV12-5 to TRBJ2-3, with 8 bases aligning to TRBD1. V shed 6 bases and J 1 base; nucleotides not matched to a gene: 9. The CDR3 sequence is 16 residues long. From germline, CDR1 is LGHNT and CDR2 FRNRAP.

The V call is TRBV28, the J call TRBJ2-1; D possibly matches TRBD1 or TRBD2 (5 bases each). The V end was cut by 7 bases, the J end by 15 bases, with 22 bases between. The CDR3 spans 13 residues. Germline V gene sequence: CDR1 MDHEN, CDR2 SYDVKM. The CDR3 region is CASTTGQRDVLFF. Written as DNA, the CDR3 is TGTGCCAGCACCACCGGACAAAGGGACGTTCTGTTCTTC.

This clone was recorded only once. V is TRBV29-1 and J is TRBJ1-2, with TRBD1 identical over 12 bases. Germline-derived CDR1 and CDR2 are SQVTM and ANQGSEA. This CDR3 region has 13 residues. Trimming cost V 6 bases and J 4 bases; bases outside gene matches: 3. The CDR3 sequence: CSVGQGASYGYTF. For the CDR3, the DNA is TGCAGCGTGGGACAGGGGGCATCCTATGGCTACACCTTC.

J is TRBJ1-5 and V is TRBV5-1, with D uncertain. The CDR3 is 16 amino acids. Trimming removed 0 bases from V and 0 bases from J, with 10 bases in between. Germline CDR1 reads SGHRS; CDR2 reads YFSETQ. CDR3 sequence reads: CASSLGPQSSNQPQHF. Here the CDR3 DNA reads TGCGCCAGCAGCTTGGGACCGCAGAGTAGCAATCAGCCCCAGCATTTT.

The CDR3 nucleotides are TGTGCCAGCAGCTTACAGGCCGCCCACAATGAGCAGTTCTTC. This gives the protein CASSLQAAHNEQFF. V gene TRBV5-4 combines with J gene TRBJ2-1; D is possibly TRBD1 (5 bases). V lost 2 bases and J 5 bases, leaving 11 bases between the germline ends. Per germline, CDR1 SGHNT and CDR2 YYREEE (reference sequence). The CDR3 loop spans 14 amino acids.

V gene TRBV13 combines with J gene TRBJ1-4, with a tentative D call TRBD1 (6 bases). Germline V lookup: CDR1 PRHDT, CDR2 FYEKMQ (reference sequence). CDR3 length: 14 amino acids. V shed 3 bases and J shed 8 bases, with 13 bases lying between them. The CDR3 bases are TGTGCCAGCAGCTTTCAACAGGGTGCAGAAAAACTGTTTTTT. Its translation: CASSFQQGAEKLFF.

The chain combines TRBV6-5 with TRBJ1-2; tentatively, D is TRBD1 (6 bases). This CDR3 spans 15 amino acids. Germline V gene sequence: CDR1 MNHEY, CDR2 SVGAGI. With 6 bases removed from V and 4 bases from J, the gap between germline ends came to 18 bases. The CDR3 protein is CASRAMTGSAYGYTF. The CDR3 DNA is TGTGCCAGCAGAGCGATGACAGGTTCGGCCTATGGCTACACCTTC.

V is TRBV7-9 and J is TRBJ2-7; TRBD2 aligns across 12 bases. This CDR3 is built from 15 residues. Germline V gene data show CDR1 as SEHNR and CDR2 as FQNEAQ (reference sequence). J lost 9 bases, V lost 3 bases, and 9 bases had no gene match. This chain's CDR3 is CASSFSSGGAPWQYF. CDR3 sequence (DNA): TGTGCCAGCAGCTTCTCTAGCGGGGGGGCCCCCTGGCAGTACTTC.

The genes are TRBV12-3 or TRBV12-4 and TRBJ1-6; D is uncertain. The V end lost 2 bases, the J end lost 8 bases, and 7 bases lay between the germline ends. The CDR3 extends over 13 amino acids. CDR3 DNA: TGTGCCAGCAGTTTAACCGGGGATTCACCCCTCCACTTT. This codes for CASSLTGDSPLHF.

The chain links TRBV1 to TRBJ1-1; TRBD1 reflects the table's D call only, with no check against the DNA. TRBV1 is a pseudogene segment. The CDR3 has 16 residues. The CDR3 here is CTSSRLPQPENTEAFF. The CDR3 DNA reads TGCACCAGCAGCCGCCTCCCTCAACCAGAGAACACTGAAGCTTTCTTT.

This chain connects TRBV2 to TRBJ2-3; D may correspond to TRBD1 or TRBD2 (5 bases each). CDR3 length: 15 amino acids. V was clipped by 6 bases and J by 6 bases, with 19 bases between them. Germline loops: CDR1 SNHLY, CDR2 FYNNEI. DNA of the CDR3: TGTGCCAGCAGCGGGACCCACGCCGAGGTGGATACGCAGTATTTT. This encodes CASSGTHAEVDTQYF.

CDR3 nucleotide sequence: TGTGCCAGCAGTCCCAGGTCTTGGGACTATGGCTACACCTTC. Its translation: CASSPRSWDYGYTF. The chain carries TRBV3-1 (or the pseudogene TRBV3-2) and TRBJ1-2; D is ambiguous. The CDR3 is 14 amino acids. CDR1 is LGHDT and CDR2 is YNNKEL in the germline V gene (reference sequence). V was trimmed by 6 bases and J by 3 bases, leaving 14 bases between them.

The chain joins TRBV7-9 to TRBJ1-5, with D possibly matching TRBD1 (5 bases). V gave up 5 bases and J gave up 4 bases, with 15 bases separating them. This CDR3 has 15 residues. The germline gives CDR1 SEHNR, CDR2 FQNEAQ (reference sequence). The DNA for the CDR3 is TGTGCCAGCAGCCCAGAGGGGTTAGGGAATCAGCCCCAGCATTTT. Its protein is CASSPEGLGNQPQHF.

The chain carries TRBV6-4 and TRBJ1-2, with D unclear. The CDR3 covers 15 residues. The germline V gene encodes CDR1 MRHNA and CDR2 SNTAGT. Trimming cost V 0 bases and J 8 bases, with 16 bases left between them. The CDR3 DNA reads TGTGCCAGCAGTGACTCGGGTGTCTCAACAGCCGGCTACACCTTC. Translating it yields CASSDSGVSTAGYTF.

The J gene is TRBJ1-4, the V gene TRBV27; 8 bases agree with TRBD1. The length of the CDR3 is 15 residues. The germline V gene has CDR1 MNHEY and CDR2 SMNVEV (reference sequence). The V and J ends lost 5 bases and 9 bases, in that order; junction bases with no gene match: 11. The CDR3, as DNA: TGTGCCAGCAGTGCCACAGGGGGGAAGTTCAAAAAACTGTTTTTT. Residues: CASSATGGKFKKLFF.

The chain uses TRBV10-3 and TRBJ1-1; weak D call: TRBD1 (6 bases). V lost 2 bases and J lost 1, with 17 bases in between. CDR3 length: 17 residues. The germline gives CDR1 ENHRY, CDR2 SYGVKD. CDR3 nucleotide sequence: TGTGCCATCAGTGAGGCCCGTTTACAGGGTTCGAACACTGAAGCTTTCTTT. Amino acids: CAISEARLQGSNTEAFF.

In its sample, this clone was seen a few times. The chain carries TRBV11-2 and TRBJ1-3; D is possibly TRBD1 (5 bases). The CDR3 length is 16 residues. Germline V gene lookup returns CDR1 SGHAT and CDR2 FQNNGV. The ends were cut back, 3 bases at V and 0 bases at J, with 12 bases in the middle. In DNA, the CDR3 is TGTGCCAGCAGCTTTGAGGGACCTGACTCTGGAAACACCATATATTTT. It specifies CASSFEGPDSGNTIYF.

V and J are TRBV5-1 and TRBJ2-7; D possibly corresponds to TRBD1 (5 bases). The CDR3 loop spans 16 amino acids. The ends were cut back, 2 bases at V and 2 bases at J, with 17 bases in the middle. The germline V gene encodes CDR1 SGHRS and CDR2 YFSETQ. This chain's CDR3 is CASSFGRADVTYEQYF. As DNA, the CDR3 is TGCGCCAGCAGCTTCGGCAGGGCCGACGTTACCTACGAGCAGTACTTC.

V and J are TRBV10-1 and TRBJ1-1, with a tentative D call TRBD1 (5 bases). V was cut by 3 bases and J by 5 bases, with 13 bases left in between. The CDR3 has 14 amino acids. CDR1 WNHNN and CDR2 SYGVQD come from the germline V gene (reference sequence). The CDR3 nucleotides read TGCGCCAGCAGTGAAGCTCTTGGGGGGACTGAAGCTTTCTTT. It encodes CASSEALGGTEAFF.

The chain couples TRBV12-5 to TRBJ1-5; D may be TRBD1 (6 bases). Per the germline V gene, CDR1 is LGHNT and CDR2 is FRNRAP. The CDR3 covers 14 residues. V was trimmed by 1 base and J by 5 bases, leaving 9 bases between them. In DNA form, the CDR3 reads TGTGCTAGTGGTTTGGCAGGGGTCGATCAGCCCCAGCATTTT. Translated, it gives CASGLAGVDQPQHF. Filled out from reference TRBV12-5 and TRBJ1-5, the complete variable domain reads DARVTQTPRHKVTEMGQEVTMRCQPILGHNTVFWYRQTMMQGLELLAYFRNRAPLDDSGMPKDRFSAEMPDATLATLKIQPSEPRDSAVYFCASGLAGVDQPQHFGDGTRLSIL.

J is TRBJ2-1 and V is TRBV7-3; 8 bases line up with TRBD1. The CDR3 extends over 18 amino acids. J was trimmed by 4 bases and V by 1 base; bases with no gene match: 12. Germline lookup yields CDR1 SGHTA and CDR2 FQGTGA. The CDR3, as DNA: TGTGCCAGCAGCTTAAATGGGGCAGGGGGCATCATTTACAATGAGCAGTTCTTC. Its protein product is CASSLNGAGGIIYNEQFF.

This chain links TRBV28 with TRBJ1-6; D perhaps matches TRBD1 (6 bases). The CDR3 runs 14 residues. V lost 6 bases and J 9 bases, leaving 15 bases between the germline ends. Germline CDR1 and CDR2: MDHEN and SYDVKM. CDR3 amino acids: CASSLTGWISPLHF. CDR3 nucleotides: TGTGCCAGCAGCCTTACAGGGTGGATTTCACCCCTCCACTTT.

The chain recombines TRBV5-1 with TRBJ2-5, with 8 bases lining up with TRBD2. Trimming cost V 3 bases and J 7 bases; bases outside gene matches: 5. In germline, CDR1 is SGHRS, CDR2 YFSETQ. The length of the CDR3 is 13 residues. The CDR3 sequence: CASSSRGGGTQYF. The CDR3 DNA reads as TGCGCCAGCAGCTCCCGGGGGGGAGGGACCCAGTACTTC.

This clone was detected once. The V call is TRBV2, the J call TRBJ2-5; no firm D call. Per the germline V gene, CDR1 is SNHLY and CDR2 is FYNNEI. V lost 5 bases, J lost 2 bases, and 9 bases lay in between. The CDR3 spans 13 residues. CDR3 region: CASSLDIQETQYF. In nucleotides, the CDR3 is TGTGCCAGCAGTCTCGACATACAAGAGACCCAGTACTTC.

V and J are TRBV28 and TRBJ1-5, with a possible D match to TRBD1 (5 bases). V was cut by 5 bases and J by 0 bases, with 14 bases left in between. The V gene's germline CDR1 is MDHEN and CDR2 SYDVKM. The CDR3 is 16 residues long. In DNA form, the CDR3 reads TGTGCCAGCAGTCCGTACCAGACAGTTAGCAATCAGCCCCAGCATTTT. Translation: CASSPYQTVSNQPQHF.

The chain joins TRBV7-8 to TRBJ2-1, with 7 bases fitting TRBD2. Trimming cost V 2 bases and J 6 bases; bases outside gene matches: 7. The V gene's germline CDR1 is SGHVS and CDR2 FQNEAQ. The CDR3 covers 15 residues. DNA of the CDR3: TGTGCCAGCAGCTTAATTTTACTAGCGATCAATGAGCAGTTCTTC. Protein sequence: CASSLILLAINEQFF.